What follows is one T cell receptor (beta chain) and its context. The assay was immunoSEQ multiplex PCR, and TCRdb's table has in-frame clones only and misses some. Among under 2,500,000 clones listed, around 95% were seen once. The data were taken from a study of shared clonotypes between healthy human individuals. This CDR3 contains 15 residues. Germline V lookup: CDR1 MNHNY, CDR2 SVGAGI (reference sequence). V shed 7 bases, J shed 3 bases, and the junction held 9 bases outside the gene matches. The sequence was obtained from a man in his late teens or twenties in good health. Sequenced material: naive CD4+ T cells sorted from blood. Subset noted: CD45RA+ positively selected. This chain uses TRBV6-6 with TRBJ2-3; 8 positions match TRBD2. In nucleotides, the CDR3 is TGTGCCAGCACCCCCCGGGGGGGTGGGACAGATACGCAGTATTTT. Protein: CASTPRGGGTDTQYF.